This T cell receptor (beta chain) was retrieved from a study of identical twins. TCRdb analysed the 5' RACE reads with MiXCR anew, one entry per CDR3 protein. This sample has 420,000 or so distinct CDR3 sequences, with about a fifth found just once. The table lists this clonotype with a few counts. Its matching antigen is unknown. General study points: Twin pairs had excess sharing that was weaker in beta out-of-frame sequences. Some out-of-frame alpha sequences were shared by twins, and these showed excess low generation probability. High-abundance cord blood beta clonotypes had fewer insertions; memory repertoires showed none. Without tracking the same donors, conclusions rested on cross-sectional statistical analysis.

The CDR3 contains 13 residues. Trimming took off 3 bases at V and 8 bases at J, with 11 bases between the two ends. Germline-derived CDR1 and CDR2 are MNHEY and SVGAGI. The receptor was derived from a man aged 50 to 59 in good health. This rearrangement joins TRBV6-5 to TRBJ2-1, with D perhaps matching TRBD2 (5 bases). The sequencing sample was made of naive T cells sorted from blood. The CDR3 DNA follows: TGTGCCAGCAGTTATGGGCTAGCCGATGAGCAGTTCTTC. It translates to CASSYGLADEQFF.